The present entry profiles one T cell receptor (beta chain) with its context. This specimen belongs to a study of CD8 T cells in Susac syndrome. The V end lost 8 bases, the J end lost 3 bases, and 14 bases lay between the germline ends. This CDR3 spans 13 amino acids. Germline V gene sequence: CDR1 SEHNR, CDR2 FQNEAQ (reference sequence). RNA was extracted with the RNeasy kit, and a quantity of 0.5 to 1 ug was reverse transcribed using random hexamers. The CDR3 of TCR beta was amplified by immunoSEQ multiplex PCR across 54 Vbeta and 13 Jbeta. TCRdb re-derived calls from the immunoSEQ multiplex PCR reads in MiXCR, one entry per CDR3 protein. The sample holds some 300,000 distinct CDR3 sequences, about 89% seen once. Patients with stable or active relapsing-remitting disease, all of them treatment-naive, made up the multiple sclerosis controls. The CD8+ and CD4+ T cells were isolated magnetically using a negative isolation approach, whereas the TEMRA cells were enriched by FACS.

The source is a human donor with multiple sclerosis. V is TRBV7-9 and J is TRBJ2-7; either TRBD1 or TRBD2 may supply D (7 bases each). Source material: CD8+ T cells from PBMCs. The CDR3 sequence is CASGEGQIYEQYF. As DNA, the CDR3 is TGTGCCAGCGGGGAGGGACAGATCTACGAGCAGTACTTC. Together with reference TRBV7-9 and TRBJ2-7, the CDR3 gives the full variable domain: DTGVSQNPRHKITKRGQNVTFRCDPISEHNRLYWYRQTLGQGPEFLTYFQNEAQLEKSRLLSDRFSAERPKGSFSTLEIQRTEQGDSAMYLCASGEGQIYEQYFGPGTRLTVT.